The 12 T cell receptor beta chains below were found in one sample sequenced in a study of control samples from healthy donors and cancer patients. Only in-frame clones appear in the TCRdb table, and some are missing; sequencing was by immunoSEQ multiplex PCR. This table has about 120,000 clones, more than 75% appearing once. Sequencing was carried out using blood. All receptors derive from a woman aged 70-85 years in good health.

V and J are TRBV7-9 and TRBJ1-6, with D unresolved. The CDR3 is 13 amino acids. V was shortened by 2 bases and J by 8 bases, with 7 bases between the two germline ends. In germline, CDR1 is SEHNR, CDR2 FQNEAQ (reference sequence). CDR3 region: CASSLRWDSPLHF. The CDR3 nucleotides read TGTGCCAGCAGCTTAAGGTGGGATTCACCCCTCCACTTT.

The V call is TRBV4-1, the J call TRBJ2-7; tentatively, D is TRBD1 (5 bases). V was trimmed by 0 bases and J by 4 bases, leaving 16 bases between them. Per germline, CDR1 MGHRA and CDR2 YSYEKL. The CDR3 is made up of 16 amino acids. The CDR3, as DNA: TGCGCCAGCAGCCAAGATTTTCAGGGTAACGGGTACGAGCAGTACTTC. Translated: CASSQDFQGNGYEQYF.

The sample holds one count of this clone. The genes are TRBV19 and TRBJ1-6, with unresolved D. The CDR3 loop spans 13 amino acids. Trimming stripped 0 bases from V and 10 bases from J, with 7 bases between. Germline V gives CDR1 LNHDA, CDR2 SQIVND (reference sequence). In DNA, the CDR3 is TGTGCCAGTAGTATAGAAGTGGGGTCACCCCTCCACTTT. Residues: CASSIEVGSPLHF.

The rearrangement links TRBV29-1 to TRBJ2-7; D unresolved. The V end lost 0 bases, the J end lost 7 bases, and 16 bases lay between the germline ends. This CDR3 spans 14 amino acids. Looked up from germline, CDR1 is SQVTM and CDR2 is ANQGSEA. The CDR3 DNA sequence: TGCAGCGTTGAAGATCGGCAGTTAGGCCGGGAGCAGTACTTC. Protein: CSVEDRQLGREQYF.

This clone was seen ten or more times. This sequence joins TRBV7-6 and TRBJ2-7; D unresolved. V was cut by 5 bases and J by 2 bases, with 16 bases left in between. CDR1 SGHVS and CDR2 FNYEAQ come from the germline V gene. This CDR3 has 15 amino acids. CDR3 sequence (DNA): TGTGCCAGCAGCACAATGAACCCCCTCCCCTACGAGCAGTACTTC. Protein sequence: CASSTMNPLPYEQYF.

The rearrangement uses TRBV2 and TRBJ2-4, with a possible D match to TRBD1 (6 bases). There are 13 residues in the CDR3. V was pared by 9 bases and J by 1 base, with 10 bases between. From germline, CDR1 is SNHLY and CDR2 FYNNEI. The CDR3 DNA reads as TGTGCCAGTTCAGGGGAGGCCAAAAACATTCAGTACTTC. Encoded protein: CASSGEAKNIQYF.

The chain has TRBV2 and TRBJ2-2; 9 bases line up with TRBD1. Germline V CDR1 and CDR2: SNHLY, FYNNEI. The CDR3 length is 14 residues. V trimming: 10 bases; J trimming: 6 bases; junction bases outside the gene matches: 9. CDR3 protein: CAIPGQGEAGELFF. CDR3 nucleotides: TGTGCCATTCCGGGACAGGGAGAAGCCGGGGAGCTGTTTTTT.

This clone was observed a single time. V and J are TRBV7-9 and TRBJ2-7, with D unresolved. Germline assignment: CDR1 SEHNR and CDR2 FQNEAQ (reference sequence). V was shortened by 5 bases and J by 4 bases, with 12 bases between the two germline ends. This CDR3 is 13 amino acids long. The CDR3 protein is CASSPLARYEQYF. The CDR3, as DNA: TGTGCCAGCAGCCCCCTCGCGAGATACGAGCAGTACTTC.

CDR3 sequence reads: CASSRTSEVTEAFF. Written as DNA, the CDR3 is TGCGCCAGCAGCCGGACCTCAGAGGTCACTGAAGCTTTCTTT. This chain connects TRBV5-1 to TRBJ1-1; D is ambiguous. Trimming stripped 4 bases from V and 4 bases from J, with 14 bases between. Germline lookup yields CDR1 SGHRS and CDR2 YFSETQ. CDR3 length: 14 amino acids.

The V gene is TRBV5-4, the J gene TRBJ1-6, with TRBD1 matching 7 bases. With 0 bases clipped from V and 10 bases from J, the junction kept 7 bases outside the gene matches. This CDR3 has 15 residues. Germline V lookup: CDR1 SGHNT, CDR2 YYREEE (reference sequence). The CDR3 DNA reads TGTGCCAGCAGCTTGGTGGACAGGAGGGAGTCACCCCTCCACTTT. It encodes CASSLVDRRESPLHF.

This chain's CDR3 is CASSYSNEGYGYTF. The DNA of the CDR3 is TGTGCCAGCAGTTACTCGAACGAAGGCTATGGCTACACCTTC. This chain connects TRBV6-5 to TRBJ1-2; no clear D gene. Germline lookup yields CDR1 MNHEY and CDR2 SVGAGI. With 0 bases removed from V and 4 bases from J, the gap between germline ends came to 9 bases. The CDR3 totals 14 residues.

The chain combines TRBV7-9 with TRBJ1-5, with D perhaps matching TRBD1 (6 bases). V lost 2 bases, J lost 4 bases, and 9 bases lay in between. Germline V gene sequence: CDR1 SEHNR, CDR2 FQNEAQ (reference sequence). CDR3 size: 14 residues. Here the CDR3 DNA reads TGTGCCAGCAGCTTACAGGGGCCAAATCAGCCCCAGCATTTT. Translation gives CASSLQGPNQPQHF.